Presented here are 22 T cell receptor beta chains from one specimen sequenced in a study of tumor-infiltrating lymphocytes in localized non-small cell lung cancer. Only in-frame clones appear in the TCRdb table, and some are missing; sequencing was by immunoSEQ multiplex PCR. The repertoire consists of 15,000 to 20,000 clones, with 73% occurring once and the leading ten covering around 4.5%. Source material: lung tumor tissue. The receptors derive from a human donor with non-small cell lung cancer.

Note on this clone: At one end the junction does not follow the germline gene, possibly because of a read error. The sample contains more than one DNA sequence encoding this CDR3. The V call is TRBV18, the J call TRBJ1-5, with 7 bases aligning to TRBD1. CDR1 is KGHSH, CDR2 LQKENI, per germline. The CDR3 spans 14 residues. CDR3 amino acids: CASSTTGSGQPQHF. The CDR3 region has the DNA TGTGCTAGCTCAACGACAGGGTCCGGTCAGCCCCAGCATTTT.

This clone was seen a few times. V is TRBV7-2 and J is TRBJ2-2; D gene uncertain. This CDR3 is 13 amino acids long. Between the trimmed V and J ends, which lost 5 bases and 4 bases, there was a span of 8 bases. CDR1 is SGHTA and CDR2 is FQGNSA in the germline V gene. The CDR3 DNA sequence: TGTGCCAGCAGCGTGCGGTCCACCGGGGAGCTGTTTTTT. Translating it yields CASSVRSTGELFF.

The chain has TRBV2 and TRBJ2-7; D is unresolved. This CDR3 has 13 amino acids. V was trimmed by 2 bases and J by 1 base, leaving 6 bases between them. Per germline, CDR1 SNHLY and CDR2 FYNNEI. CDR3 loop: CASSERSSYEQYF. CDR3 coding DNA: TGTGCCAGCAGTGAAAGAAGTTCCTACGAGCAGTACTTC.

The CDR3 loop reads CAWTLGGTNTGELFF. CDR3 nucleotide sequence: TGTGCCTGGACCCTGGGGGGGACGAACACCGGGGAGCTGTTTTTT. The genes are TRBV30 and TRBJ2-2, with TRBD2 matching over 7 bases. With V trimmed by 4 bases and J by 0 bases, 5 bases remained unmatched. The germline CDR1 and CDR2 sequences are GTSNPN and SVGIG (reference sequence). The CDR3 sequence is 15 residues long.

The chain combines TRBV2 with TRBJ1-5; D not resolved. V gave up 4 bases and J gave up 4 bases, with 20 bases separating them. Germline values: CDR1 SNHLY, CDR2 FYNNEI. This CDR3 has 17 residues. In nucleotides, the CDR3 is TGTGCCAGCAGTGCTCCCACAATGTGGGCAGGTAATCAGCCCCAGCATTTT. This gives the protein CASSAPTMWAGNQPQHF.

The chain combines TRBV15 with TRBJ1-4; 9 nucleotides agree with TRBD1. Germline V gene sequence: CDR1 LNHNV, CDR2 YYDKDF (reference sequence). With 8 bases clipped from V and 8 bases from J, the junction kept 12 bases outside the gene matches. This CDR3 region has 15 residues. The CDR3 is CATEKGQGRGEKLFF. DNA of the CDR3: TGTGCCACCGAGAAAGGACAGGGGAGAGGGGAAAAACTGTTTTTT.

This clone appeared once. The rearrangement links TRBV14 to TRBJ2-7; 7 bases are shared with TRBD2. With 2 bases clipped from V and 3 bases from J, the junction kept 16 bases outside the gene matches. The CDR3 has 18 amino acids. Germline CDR1 SGHDN, CDR2 FVKESK. The chain's CDR3 is CASSQKSEGGWRRYEQYF. CDR3 nucleotide sequence: TGTGCCAGCAGCCAAAAAAGCGAGGGAGGGTGGAGACGCTACGAGCAGTACTTC.

The gene calls are TRBV30 and TRBJ2-1; D gene uncertain. From germline, CDR1 is GTSNPN and CDR2 SVGIG (reference sequence). Trimming cost V 2 bases and J 7 bases, with 18 bases left between them. The CDR3 spans 15 residues. CDR3 sequence reads: CAWSIAVSRRNEQFF. The CDR3 DNA reads TGTGCCTGGAGTATTGCGGTCAGCCGCCGGAATGAGCAGTTCTTC.

The CDR3 DNA is TGTGCCAGCAGCATAGGACTAGCGGGAGCGGCGGGCACCGGGGAGCTGTTTTTT. It translates to CASSIGLAGAAGTGELFF. The rearrangement links TRBV7-6 to TRBJ2-2, with 13 bases that match TRBD2. The CDR3 runs 18 residues. Trimming cost V 5 bases and J 4 bases; bases outside gene matches: 10. Germline loops: CDR1 SGHVS, CDR2 FNYEAQ.

This clone was picked up a small number of times. The chain combines TRBV19 with TRBJ2-7; D unclear. V lost 3 bases to trimming and J lost 2 bases, with 11 bases between them. Germline CDR1 and CDR2: LNHDA and SQIVND (reference sequence). The CDR3 covers 14 residues. The CDR3 here is CASSIQVYAYEQYF. CDR3 DNA: TGTGCCAGTAGTATTCAGGTTTATGCCTACGAGCAGTACTTC.

The rearrangement uses TRBV4-1 and TRBJ2-7; TRBD1 is a possible D gene (5 bases). The V gene's germline CDR1 is MGHRA and CDR2 YSYEKL. Trimming removed 0 bases at V and 5 bases at J, with 14 bases between. The CDR3 runs to 15 residues. This CDR3 reads CASSQDPGRRNEQYF. In DNA form, the CDR3 reads TGCGCCAGCAGCCAAGACCCAGGGCGAAGGAACGAGCAGTACTTC.

This sequence joins TRBV15 and TRBJ2-5, with unresolved D. V was cut by 0 bases and J by 0 bases, with 11 bases left in between. This CDR3 contains 16 residues. CDR1 is LNHNV and CDR2 is YYDKDF in the germline V gene (reference sequence). The CDR3 DNA follows: TGTGCCACCAGCAGAGAGGTGAACCTGTACCAAGAGACCCAGTACTTC. Translated, it gives CATSREVNLYQETQYF.

The rearrangement links TRBV2 to TRBJ2-5; no clear D gene. V was clipped by 7 bases and J by 5 bases, with 8 bases between them. Per germline, CDR1 SNHLY and CDR2 FYNNEI. This CDR3 contains 11 residues. In DNA form, the CDR3 reads TGTGCCAGCATGTTCGGGGAGACCCAGTACTTC. Translated, it gives CASMFGETQYF. Based on the CDR3 plus reference TRBV2 and TRBJ2-5, the full variable domain is EPEVTQTPSHQVTQMGQEVILRCVPISNHLYFYWYRQILGQKVEFLVSFYNNEISEKSEIFDDQFSVERPDGSNFTLKIRSTKLEDSAMYFCASMFGETQYFGPGTRLLVL.

The CDR3 here is CASSWTGSSTDTQYF. CDR3 in DNA: TGCGCCAGCAGCTGGACAGGGTCGAGCACAGATACGCAGTATTTT. The chain recombines TRBV5-1 with TRBJ2-3, with 8 bases that match TRBD1. This CDR3 has 15 amino acids. The J segment lost 0 bases and the V segment lost 3 bases, leaving 3 bases of the junction unmatched. Looked up from germline, CDR1 is SGHRS and CDR2 is YFSETQ. Full variable domain (remainder filled in from reference TRBV5-1 and TRBJ2-3): KAGVTQTPRYLIKTRGQQVTLSCSPISGHRSVSWYQQTPGQGLQFLFEYFSETQRNKGNFPGRFSGRQFSNSRSEMNVSTLELGDSALYLCASSWTGSSTDTQYFGPGTRLTVL.

On this clone: No DNA is shown, since the ends of the CDR3 on it are uncertain; the CDR3 is the one TCRdb lists. The chain is built from TRBV5-4 and TRBJ2-5; the table assigns TRBD1, which was not confirmed against the DNA. From its first to its last residue, the CDR3 has 17 amino acids. Germline CDR1 and CDR2: SGHNT and YYREEE (reference sequence). The CDR3 loop reads CASSLRAGTGGLETQYF.

The chain carries TRBV27 and TRBJ1-3; the D gene is possibly TRBD1 (5 bases). The germline V gene encodes CDR1 MNHEY and CDR2 SMNVEV (reference sequence). This CDR3 is 17 amino acids long. V was pared by 2 bases and J by 0 bases, with 14 bases between. CDR3 loop: CASSLRGRTSSGNTIYF. CDR3 DNA: TGTGCCAGCAGTTTAAGGGGCAGGACTAGCTCTGGAAACACCATATATTTT.

The J gene is TRBJ2-7, the V gene TRBV5-1, with 9 bases identical to TRBD1. Germline V gives CDR1 SGHRS, CDR2 YFSETQ. The V segment lost 7 bases and the J segment 0 bases; nucleotides outside the gene matches: 5. The CDR3 totals 14 residues. The CDR3 loop is CASSQTGGSYEQYF. Here the CDR3 DNA reads TGCGCCAGCTCCCAGACAGGGGGCTCCTACGAGCAGTACTTC.

This chain links TRBV6-5 with TRBJ2-5; D perhaps matches TRBD2 (5 bases). The germline gives CDR1 MNHEY, CDR2 SVGAGI. CDR3 size: 15 residues. The V end lost 2 bases, the J end lost 2 bases, and 12 bases lay between the germline ends. As DNA, the CDR3 is TGTGCCAGCAGTTACGCCCCGGGAACTCAAGAGACCCAGTACTTC. Its translation is CASSYAPGTQETQYF.

This clone was counted between two and nine times. The chain combines TRBV2 with TRBJ2-5; possible D gene TRBD2, 6 bases. CDR1 and CDR2 (germline): SNHLY, FYNNEI. This CDR3 region has 15 residues. With 4 bases removed from V and 4 bases from J, the gap between germline ends came to 16 bases. The chain's CDR3 is CASSASPNGRETQYF. The CDR3 DNA is TGTGCCAGCAGTGCGTCCCCTAACGGGAGAGAGACCCAGTACTTC.

The rearrangement links TRBV28 to TRBJ1-3, with no clear D. The germline V gene has CDR1 MDHEN and CDR2 SYDVKM. The V and J ends lost 6 bases and 0 bases respectively, with 15 bases between them. CDR3 length equals 16 residues. The CDR3 reads CASSQTGRISGNTIYF. For the CDR3, the DNA is TGTGCCAGCAGCCAAACTGGACGGATCTCTGGAAACACCATATATTTT.

The chain has TRBV28 and TRBJ2-6; 7 nucleotides agree with TRBD1. The CDR3 extends over 15 amino acids. CDR1 is MDHEN and CDR2 is SYDVKM in the germline V gene. V dropped 5 bases and J dropped 2; count of bases not matched to a gene: 3. CDR3 in amino acids: CASSPTGAGANVLTF. CDR3 DNA: TGTGCCAGCAGTCCCACAGGGGCTGGGGCCAACGTCCTGACTTTC.

V usage is TRBV5-6 and J usage is TRBJ2-1; no definite D call. This CDR3 is 12 amino acids long. Germline V lookup: CDR1 SGHDT, CDR2 YYEEEE. The V end lost 0 bases, the J end lost 5 bases, and 3 bases lay between the germline ends. CDR3 region: CASSLEHNEQFF. As DNA, the CDR3 is TGTGCCAGCAGCTTGGAGCACAATGAGCAGTTCTTC.